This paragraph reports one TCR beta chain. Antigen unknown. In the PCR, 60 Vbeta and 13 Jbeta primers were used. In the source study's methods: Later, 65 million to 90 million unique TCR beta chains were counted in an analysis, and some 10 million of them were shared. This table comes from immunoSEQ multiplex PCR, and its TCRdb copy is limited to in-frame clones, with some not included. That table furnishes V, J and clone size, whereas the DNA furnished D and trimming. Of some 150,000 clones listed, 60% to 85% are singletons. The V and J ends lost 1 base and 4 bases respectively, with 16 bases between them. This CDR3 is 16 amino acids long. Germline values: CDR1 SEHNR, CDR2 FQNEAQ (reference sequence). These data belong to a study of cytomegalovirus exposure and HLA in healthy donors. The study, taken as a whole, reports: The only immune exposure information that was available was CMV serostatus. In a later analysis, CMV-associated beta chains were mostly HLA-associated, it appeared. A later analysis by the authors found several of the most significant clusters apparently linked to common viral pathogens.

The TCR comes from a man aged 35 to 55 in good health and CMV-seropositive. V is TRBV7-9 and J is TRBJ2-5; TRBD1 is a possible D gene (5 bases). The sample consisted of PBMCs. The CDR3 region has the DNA TGTGCCAGCAGCTTAGTAGGCAGGGTGGTAGGAGAGACCCAGTACTTC. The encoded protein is CASSLVGRVVGETQYF.